This T cell receptor (beta chain) was recorded in a study of T cell changes during pregnancy in multiple sclerosis. Comment on this clone: The identical CDR3 is also encoded by other nucleotide sequences in the sample.

Clones were sequenced by immunoSEQ multiplex PCR, and TCRdb holds only the in-frame ones, with some missing. The data show 75,000 to 100,000 clones, with 75% to 95% seen just once and 1.5% to 2% held by the top ten. This CDR3 is 14 amino acids long. Trimming left V 3 bases short and J 3 bases short, with 12 bases between. Germline V gene data show CDR1 as SEHNR and CDR2 as FQNEAQ (reference sequence). The chain carries TRBV7-9 and TRBJ2-7, with D possibly TRBD1 on 6 matching bases. The material was peripheral blood, obtained after pregnancy. This receptor was obtained from a female donor in good health, enrolled as a control in a pregnancy study. The CDR3 DNA follows: TGTGCCAGCAGCTTCGGACAGCCGAGCTACGAGCAGTACTTC. It specifies CASSFGQPSYEQYF.